The 20 T cell receptor beta chains given below trace back to one sample, sequenced in a study of Graves' ophthalmopathy and Graves' hyperthyroidism. Amplification from RNA transcripts yielded the TCR beta CDR3 regions. The library came from an HTBI-primed first-round RT-PCR and a second-round multiplex PCR. TCRdb ran MiXCR on the multiplex PCR reads and lists one entry per CDR3 protein. In the table there are 740,000 or so distinct CDR3 sequences, around 40% of which are singletons. The sequenced sample consisted of peripheral blood. The receptors were sampled from an adult man with Graves' ophthalmopathy.

The rearrangement joins TRBV7-6 to TRBJ2-6; D may be TRBD2 (6 bases). CDR1 and CDR2 (germline): SGHVS, FNYEAQ. V lost 5 bases and J 6 bases, leaving 11 bases between the germline ends. CDR3 length equals 14 residues. CDR3 in DNA: TGTGCCAGCAGCCTGGCACTAGCGGCCAACGTCCTGACTTTC. This encodes CASSLALAANVLTF.

This chain connects TRBV10-3 to TRBJ1-1; D uncertain. The germline CDR1 and CDR2 sequences are ENHRY and SYGVKD. This CDR3 has 17 amino acids. V shed 0 bases and J shed 1 base, with 15 bases lying between them. The CDR3 spells CAISESASGSWNTEAFF. CDR3 bases: TGTGCCATCAGTGAGTCGGCTAGCGGGAGTTGGAACACTGAAGCTTTCTTT.

There are many counts of this clonotype. For the CDR3, the DNA is TGCGCCAGCAGTGACCACAGGGGAAACACTGAAGCTTTCTTT. This gives the protein CASSDHRGNTEAFF. This chain links TRBV10-2 with TRBJ1-1, with 7 nucleotides matching TRBD1. This CDR3 is 14 amino acids long. The V gene's germline CDR1 is WSHSY and CDR2 SAAADI. V shed 3 bases and J 2 bases; nucleotides not matched to a gene: 3.

With regard to this clonotype: The DNA is omitted, as the CDR3 cannot be located on it reliably, and the CDR3 follows TCRdb's listing. The V and J genes are TRBV2 and TRBJ2-7; the table's TRBD1 call for D was not verified on the DNA. CDR1 and CDR2 from the germline V gene are SNHLY and FYNNEI. The CDR3 numbers 14 amino acids, ends counted. CDR3: CASSVGTGAGELYF.

The chain carries TRBV7-6 and TRBJ2-5, with unresolved D. Trimming cost V 0 bases and J 0 bases, with 11 bases left between them. CDR1 is SGHVS and CDR2 is FNYEAQ in the germline V gene. The CDR3 runs to 16 residues. The CDR3 DNA follows: TGTGCCAGCAGCTTAGCCCTACGGGCTAACCAAGAGACCCAGTACTTC. The encoded protein is CASSLALRANQETQYF.

The genes are TRBV7-9 and TRBJ2-2; D possibly corresponds to TRBD1 (5 bases). V dropped 5 bases and J dropped 5 bases, with 18 bases sitting between them. Germline-derived CDR1 and CDR2 are SEHNR and FQNEAQ (reference sequence). The CDR3 consists of 16 residues. The DNA of the CDR3 is TGTGCCAGCAGCCAAGATGGGGCAGGGTTAACCGGGGAGCTGTTTTTT. It translates to CASSQDGAGLTGELFF.

The chain has TRBV10-3 and TRBJ2-3; 7 bases match TRBD2. Trimming removed 2 bases from V and 5 bases from J; junction bases left unmatched: 4. This CDR3 has 14 residues. In germline, CDR1 is ENHRY, CDR2 SYGVKD. The CDR3 DNA sequence: TGTGCCATCAGTGAGCTCGGCGGGGGAGATACGCAGTATTTT. It encodes CAISELGGGDTQYF.

This clonotype was seen many times. The chain has TRBV29-1 and TRBJ1-3, with D unresolved. The V end was cut by 4 bases, the J end by 0 bases, with 13 bases between. Per germline, CDR1 SQVTM and CDR2 ANQGSEA. The CDR3 sequence is 15 residues long. Here the CDR3 DNA reads TGCAGCGTTGCCACGGGCAGCTACTCTGGAAACACCATATATTTT. Amino acids: CSVATGSYSGNTIYF.

CDR3 coding DNA: TGTGCCAGCAGTTACATCAGGAGCTCCTACGAGCAGTACTTC. This gives the protein CASSYIRSSYEQYF. V usage is TRBV6-6 and J usage is TRBJ2-7; D not resolved. Germline V gene lookup returns CDR1 MNHNY and CDR2 SVGAGI (reference sequence). The CDR3 runs 14 residues. V was pared by 2 bases and J by 0 bases, with 8 bases between.

For this clonotype: It is unclear where the CDR3 begins or ends on the DNA, so no DNA is shown, and the CDR3 is as TCRdb lists it. The rearrangement uses TRBV7-6 and TRBJ1-2; the table's TRBD1 call for D was not verified on the DNA. Germline CDR1 reads SGHVS; CDR2 reads FNYEAQ. Termini included, the CDR3 measures 22 amino acids. CDR3 residues: CASSRRPGGNVLTFGAGYGYTF.

This clonotype has a handful of counts. The junction departs from germline at one end; a sequencing error may be responsible. The CDR3 DNA follows: TGTGCCAGCAGTGAAGATACACAGGGGTTCGGAAACACCATATATTTT. Encoded protein: CASSEDTQGFGNTIYF. This chain links TRBV10-3 with TRBJ1-3, with 7 bases identical to TRBD1. Germline CDR1 and CDR2: ENHRY and SYGVKD. This CDR3 is built from 16 residues.

There are a few counts of this clonotype. V and J are TRBV29-1 and TRBJ2-7; 10 bases align to TRBD1. This CDR3 spans 14 amino acids. With 4 bases clipped from V and 4 bases from J, the junction kept 7 bases outside the gene matches. Germline CDR1 SQVTM, CDR2 ANQGSEA. CDR3 nucleotides: TGCAGCGTTGTTTTAGGGACAGGGGATTACGAGCAGTACTTC. This codes for CSVVLGTGDYEQYF.

This clonotype was counted ten times or more. The chain has TRBV20-1 and TRBJ1-1; D is undetermined. The V gene's germline CDR1 is DFQATT and CDR2 SNEGSKA (reference sequence). This CDR3 is 11 amino acids long. With 6 bases removed from V and 7 bases from J, the gap between germline ends came to 12 bases. The chain's CDR3 is CSAEPRDEAFF. DNA for the CDR3: TGCAGTGCCGAGCCCCGGGATGAAGCTTTCTTT.

The V call is TRBV10-2, the J call TRBJ2-5, with 8 bases matching TRBD1. Germline assignment: CDR1 WSHSY and CDR2 SAAADI. This CDR3 contains 14 residues. V trimming: 6 bases; J trimming: 0 bases; junction bases outside the gene matches: 3. CDR3 coding DNA: TGCGCCAGCAGAACGGACAGGGACCAAGAGACCCAGTACTTC. Translated: CASRTDRDQETQYF.

This clonotype was counted a few times. V gene TRBV5-5 combines with J gene TRBJ2-7; maybe TRBD1 (5 bases). The germline V and J ends were trimmed by 0 bases and 0 bases, with 10 bases remaining between them. Germline lookup yields CDR1 SGHKS and CDR2 YYEKEE (reference sequence). The CDR3 extends over 15 amino acids. This CDR3 is CASSLAGQSSYEQYF. The CDR3 DNA follows: TGTGCCAGCAGCTTGGCAGGGCAGAGCTCCTACGAGCAGTACTTC.

V usage is TRBV9 and J usage is TRBJ1-3, with D possibly being TRBD1 (5 bases). Germline-derived CDR1 and CDR2 are SGDLS and YYNGEE. This CDR3 is 16 amino acids long. V was clipped by 0 bases and J by 0 bases, with 10 bases between them. The CDR3, as DNA: TGTGCCAGCAGCGTAGGGGCAGGGAACTCTGGAAACACCATATATTTT. This gives the protein CASSVGAGNSGNTIYF.

The CDR3 region has the DNA TGCAACTCGACCGGGACGAAGGATGGCTACACCTTC. Translation: CNSTGTKDGYTF. The chain carries TRBV29-1 and TRBJ1-2; TRBD1 is a possible D gene (5 bases). The CDR3 totals 12 residues. Germline V gene lookup returns CDR1 SQVTM and CDR2 ANQGSEA.

Only a few counts were recorded for this clonotype. The genes are TRBV7-9 and TRBJ1-1; possible D gene TRBD1, 5 bases. Germline CDR1 is SEHNR and CDR2 is FQNEAQ (reference sequence). This CDR3 is built from 16 residues. The V end was cut by 5 bases, the J end by 1 base, with 17 bases between. In DNA form, the CDR3 reads TGTGCCAGCAGCCCGGAGTTGGGGGGAAGGAACACTGAAGCTTTCTTT. It codes for CASSPELGGRNTEAFF.

The chain employs TRBV7-2 and TRBJ1-2, with D possibly matching TRBD1 (6 bases). Germline V gene sequence: CDR1 SGHTA, CDR2 FQGNSA. The CDR3 is made up of 19 amino acids. With 8 bases removed from V and 0 bases from J, the gap between germline ends came to 28 bases. CDR3 sequence: CASVGVSGQFVSTNYGYTF. CDR3 in DNA: TGTGCCAGCGTAGGGGTTTCTGGACAGTTTGTCTCTACTAACTATGGCTACACCTTC.

V usage is TRBV10-3 and J usage is TRBJ1-1; D gene ambiguous. This CDR3 spans 13 amino acids. From germline, CDR1 is ENHRY and CDR2 SYGVKD. V was pared by 5 bases and J by 8 bases, with 15 bases between. As DNA, the CDR3 is TGTGCCATCAGTCTCAAAAGCAGAAACGAAGCTTTCTTT. It encodes CAISLKSRNEAFF.